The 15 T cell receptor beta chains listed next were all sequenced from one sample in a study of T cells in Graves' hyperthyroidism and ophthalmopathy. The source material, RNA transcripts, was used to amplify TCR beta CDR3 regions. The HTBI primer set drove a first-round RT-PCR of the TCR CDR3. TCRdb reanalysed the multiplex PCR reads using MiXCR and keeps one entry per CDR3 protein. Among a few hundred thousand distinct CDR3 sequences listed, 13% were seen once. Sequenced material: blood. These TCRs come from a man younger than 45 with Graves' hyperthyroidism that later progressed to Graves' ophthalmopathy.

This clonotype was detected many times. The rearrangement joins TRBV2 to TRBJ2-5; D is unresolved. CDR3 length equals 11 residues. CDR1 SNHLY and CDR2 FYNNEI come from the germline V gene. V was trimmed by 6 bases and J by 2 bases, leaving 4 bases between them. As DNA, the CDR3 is TGTGCCAGCAGCAAACAAGAGACCCAGTACTTC. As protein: CASSKQETQYF.

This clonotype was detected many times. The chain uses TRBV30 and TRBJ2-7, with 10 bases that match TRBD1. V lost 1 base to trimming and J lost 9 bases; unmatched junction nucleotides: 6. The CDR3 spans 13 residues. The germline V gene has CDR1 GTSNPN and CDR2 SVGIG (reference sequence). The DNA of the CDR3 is TGTGCCTGGAGTGGCGGGACAGGGGACGGGCAGTACTTC. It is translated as CAWSGGTGDGQYF.

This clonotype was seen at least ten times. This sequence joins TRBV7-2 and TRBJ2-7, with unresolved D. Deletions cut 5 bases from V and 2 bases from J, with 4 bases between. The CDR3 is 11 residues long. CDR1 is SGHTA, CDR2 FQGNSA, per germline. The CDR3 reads CASSVTYEQYF. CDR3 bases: TGTGCCAGCAGCGTAACCTACGAGCAGTACTTC.

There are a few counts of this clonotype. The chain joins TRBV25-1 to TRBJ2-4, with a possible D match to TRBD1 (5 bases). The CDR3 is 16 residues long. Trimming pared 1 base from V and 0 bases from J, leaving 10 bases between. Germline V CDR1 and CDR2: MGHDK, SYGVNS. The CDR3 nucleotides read TGTGCCAGCAGTGAATCCAGGGCGCTAGCCAAAAACATTCAGTACTTC. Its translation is CASSESRALAKNIQYF.

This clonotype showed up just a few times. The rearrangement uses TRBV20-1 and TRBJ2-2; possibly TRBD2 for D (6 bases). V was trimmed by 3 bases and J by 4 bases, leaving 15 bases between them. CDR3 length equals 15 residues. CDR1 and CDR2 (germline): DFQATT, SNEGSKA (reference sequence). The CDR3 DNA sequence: TGCAGTGCTAGTGGGGCCTTGGAGGGCACCGGGGAGCTGTTTTTT. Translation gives CSASGALEGTGELFF.

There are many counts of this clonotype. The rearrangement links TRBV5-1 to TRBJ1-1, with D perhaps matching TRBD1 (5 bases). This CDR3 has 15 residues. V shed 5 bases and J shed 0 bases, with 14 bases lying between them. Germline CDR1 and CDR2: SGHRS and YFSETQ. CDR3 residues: CASRVGQNMNTEAFF. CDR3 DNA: TGCGCCAGCAGGGTAGGACAAAACATGAACACTGAAGCTTTCTTT.

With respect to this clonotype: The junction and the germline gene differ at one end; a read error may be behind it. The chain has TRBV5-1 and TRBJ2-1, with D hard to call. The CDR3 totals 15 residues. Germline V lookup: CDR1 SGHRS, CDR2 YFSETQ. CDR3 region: CASSLNIQYYNEQFF. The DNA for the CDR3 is TGCGCCAGTAGCTTAAACATCCAATACTACAATGAGCAGTTCTTC.

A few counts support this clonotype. The CDR3 spells CASSTSGRAYGYTF. The CDR3 DNA reads TGTGCCAGTAGCACCTCGGGACGTGCCTATGGCTACACCTTC. The chain carries TRBV19 and TRBJ1-2, with TRBD1 as a possible D gene (5 bases). The germline gives CDR1 LNHDA, CDR2 SQIVND (reference sequence). The CDR3 is made up of 14 amino acids. Trimming pared 6 bases from V and 4 bases from J, leaving 15 bases between.

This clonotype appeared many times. The CDR3 loop reads CASNPIRGGDTDTQYF. CDR3 DNA: TGTGCCAGCAACCCCATTCGGGGGGGCGACACAGATACGCAGTATTTT. The chain is built from TRBV28 and TRBJ2-3; 8 bases map to TRBD2. Germline assignment: CDR1 MDHEN and CDR2 SYDVKM. This CDR3 region has 16 residues. Trimming cost V 7 bases and J 2 bases; bases outside gene matches: 11.

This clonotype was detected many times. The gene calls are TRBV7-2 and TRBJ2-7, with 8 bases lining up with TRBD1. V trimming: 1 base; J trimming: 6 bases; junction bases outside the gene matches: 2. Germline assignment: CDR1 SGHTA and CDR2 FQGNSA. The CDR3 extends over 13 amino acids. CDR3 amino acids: CASSLGDRREQYF. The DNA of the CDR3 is TGTGCCAGCAGCTTAGGGGACAGGCGCGAGCAGTACTTC.

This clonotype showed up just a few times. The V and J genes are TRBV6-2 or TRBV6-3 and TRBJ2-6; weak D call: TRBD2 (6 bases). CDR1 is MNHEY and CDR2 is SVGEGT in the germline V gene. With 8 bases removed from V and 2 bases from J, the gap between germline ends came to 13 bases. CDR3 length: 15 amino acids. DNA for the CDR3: TGTGCCAGCTGGACGGGGGTGCCTGGGGCCAACGTCCTGACTTTC. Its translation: CASWTGVPGANVLTF.

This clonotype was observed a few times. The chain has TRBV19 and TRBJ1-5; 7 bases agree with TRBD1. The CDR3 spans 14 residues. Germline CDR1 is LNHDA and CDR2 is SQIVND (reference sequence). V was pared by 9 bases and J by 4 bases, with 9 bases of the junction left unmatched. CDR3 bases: TGTGCCAGCACTGACAGGGATGGGAATCAGCCCCAGCATTTT. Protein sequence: CASTDRDGNQPQHF.

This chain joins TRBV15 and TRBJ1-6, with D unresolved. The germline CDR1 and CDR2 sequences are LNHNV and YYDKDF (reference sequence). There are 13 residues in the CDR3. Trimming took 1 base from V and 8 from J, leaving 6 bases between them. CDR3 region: CATSRGQDSPLHF. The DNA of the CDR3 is TGTGCCACCAGCAGAGGACAAGATTCACCCCTCCACTTT.

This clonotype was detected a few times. The CDR3 coding sequence is TGTGCCAGCAGCCAAGTCGAGACAGGGGGCTATAACGAGCAGTACTTC. Translation: CASSQVETGGYNEQYF. The gene calls are TRBV14 and TRBJ2-7; 10 bases agree with TRBD1. The J segment lost 5 bases and the V segment lost 1 base, leaving 8 bases of the junction unmatched. This CDR3 spans 16 amino acids. Germline CDR1 reads SGHDN; CDR2 reads FVKESK.

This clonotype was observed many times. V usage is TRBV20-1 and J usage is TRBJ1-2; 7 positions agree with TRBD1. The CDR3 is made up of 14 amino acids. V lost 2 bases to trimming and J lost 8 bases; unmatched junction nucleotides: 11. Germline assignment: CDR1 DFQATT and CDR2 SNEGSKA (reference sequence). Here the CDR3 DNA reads TGCAGTGCTAGACCTTTGGAGGGCAGGGGGGGCTACACCTTC. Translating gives CSARPLEGRGGYTF.